Detailed here is one T cell receptor beta chain. This clonotype was picked up a small number of times. Its antigen is not yet known. No base qualities exist here, and no much larger clone lies one base off it. Including cysteine and phenylalanine, the CDR3 has 17 amino acids. Solely the CDR3 DNA is kept, with 51 bases framed from the first base. As encoded in the germline V gene, CDR1 is MNHEY while CDR2 is SVGAGI. V was cut back by 0 bases and J by 3 bases, leaving a gap of 15 bases between them. What the treatment or condition label conveys for this sample: approximately 10-day PBMC culture with coronavirus spike peptide pools or control peptides (ViraFEST assay). The ViraFEST assay was used in the study, in which antigen-specific T cells were expanded with peptide pools and expanded clonotypes were subsequently identified by TCR sequencing. Positive SARS-CoV-2 PCR tests in the convalescent patients dated from March to December 2020, before Alpha, Beta and Delta variants emerged in the United States. Approximately 1.8 million PBMCs per well were cultured in IMDM with roughly 5% human AB serum and approximately 9.8 IU/ml IL-2, plus 10 ug/ml peptide pools. On days 3 and 7, half of the culture medium was replaced with fresh IL-2-containing medium. After about 11 days of culture, CD4+ T cells were isolated by negative selection using the EasySep CD4+ T cell isolation kit. Ficoll-Paque Plus gradient centrifugation was used to isolate PBMCs from whole blood, and the isolated PBMCs were then either used fresh or cryopreserved at -140C. Each culture condition was generally run in triplicate wells.

This sample was taken from a study of vaccination and CD4 T cells after COVID-19 (dated by TCRdb to between 2021 and 2024). About the study as a whole: Convalescent patients had a positive SARS-CoV-2 result on nasal swab PCR, and of these patients, about ten had mild disease and one had severe disease. In 9 to 11 COVID-19 convalescent patients and a few infection-naive healthy vaccine recipients, researchers compared the spike-specific CD4+ TCR repertoire from before mRNA vaccination with the repertoire from after. Control cultures received a CEFX viral epitope pool as the positive control, an HIV-1 Nef peptide pool as the negative control, or no peptide. Post-vaccine blood samples were taken a median of 72 days after the second vaccine dose, with a range of about 13 to 250 days. For stimulating the cultures, overlapping spike peptide pools were used, derived from SARS-CoV-2 as well as from the common cold coronaviruses HCoV-NL63, HCoV-OC43 and HCoV-229E. The convalescent cohort comprised six males and four females, including two Hispanic individuals, seven Caucasians, two Asians and one multiracial person. Post-COVID blood samples were collected from convalescent patients a median of roughly 100 days after diagnosis, with a range of roughly 35 to 180 days. Participants received two doses of either the Pfizer-BioNTech BNT162b2 vaccine (n=8) or the Moderna mRNA-1273 vaccine (n=2). Beyond this particular receptor, the publication reports: Only a relatively small number of convalescent patients were included in the study, and early timepoints following natural infection were not analyzed. Among convalescent patients, a median about 86% of the SARS-CoV-2-reactive clones seen after vaccination appeared only after vaccination, which suggests priming specific to the vaccine. Of the vaccine-specific clones in convalescent patients, 304 of 307, or nearly all, reacted only to SARS-CoV-2 spike and did not cross-react with common cold coronaviruses. An increase in the median number of SARS-CoV-2-reactive clonotypes from approximately 20 after infection to a few dozen after vaccination was observed, but the change was not found to be significant.

The library relied on PCR. DNA from cultured CD4+ T cells underwent TCR sequencing with the Oncomine TCR Beta short-read assay at the Johns Hopkins FTIC core. The QIAamp micro DNA kit was used to extract genomic DNA from the cultured CD4+ T cells. Oncomine TCR Beta libraries from cultured CD4+ T cells were pooled using unique dual indexes and sequenced on an Illumina iSeq 100. Turning to the authors' computational methods: Non-productive sequences were removed, and CDR3s that did not start with C, did not end with F or W, or were shorter than 7 amino acids were discarded. The MANAFEST web application identified antigen-specific clonotypes by comparing peptide-stimulated wells against reference wells and other culture wells. An FDR below 0.05, an odds ratio above 5, and a productive frequency above 0.1% in at least two of three replicate wells were required for clones to be considered positive. A clonotype counted as cross-reactive if it showed significant expansion both in the SARS-CoV-2 spike wells and in at least one common cold coronavirus spike condition. Similarity between CDR3 sequences was evaluated in R version 3.6.1 using Levenshtein distances (stringdist) and unrooted phylogenetic trees (ape). TCRdb cleaned the public reads at Q25 with fastp, built clones with MiXCR and kept in-frame beta chains. When rows share a CDR3 protein, they turn into one entry using the most common DNA and genes. TCRdb, not the original authors, processed these V and J calls. Present in this sample are approximately 21,000 distinct CDR3 sequences, 55% of which were seen just once. The top ten hold about 10% of the sample.

The chain is made from TRBV6-5 and TRBJ2-1; a tentative D call is TRBD2 (5 bases match). Sequences were obtained from CD4+ T cells from blood, cultured in vitro. The sequence was collected from a human donor who had recovered from COVID-19. The encoded CDR3 is CASSYSKLDRDYNEQFF. DNA sequence: TGTGCCAGCAGTTACTCCAAACTAGATCGAGACTACAATGAGCAGTTCTTC.